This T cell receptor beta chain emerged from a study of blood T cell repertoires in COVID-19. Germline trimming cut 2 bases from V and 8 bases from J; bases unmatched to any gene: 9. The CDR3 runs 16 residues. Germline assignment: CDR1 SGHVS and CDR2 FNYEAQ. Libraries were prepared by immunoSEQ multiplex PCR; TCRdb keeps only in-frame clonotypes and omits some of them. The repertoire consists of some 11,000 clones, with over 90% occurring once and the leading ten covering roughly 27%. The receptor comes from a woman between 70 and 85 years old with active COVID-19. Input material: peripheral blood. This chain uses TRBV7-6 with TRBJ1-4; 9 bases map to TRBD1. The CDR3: CASSLSPGTGREKLFF. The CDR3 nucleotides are TGTGCCAGCAGCTTAAGCCCCGGGACAGGGAGAGAAAAACTGTTTTTT. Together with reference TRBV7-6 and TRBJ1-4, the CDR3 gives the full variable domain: GAGVSQSPRYKVTKRGQDVALRCDPISGHVSLYWYRQALGQGPEFLTYFNYEAQQDKSGLPNDRFSAERPEGSISTLTIQRTEQRDSAMYRCASSLSPGTGREKLFFGSGTQLSVL.